Below are 23 T cell receptor beta chains sequenced from a single sample in a study of OX40 agonist ivuxolimab in advanced cancers. TCRdb keeps only in-frame clones here, not all; method: immunoSEQ multiplex PCR. The sample carries more than 60,000 clones, approximately 92% recorded once. The sample consisted of CD4+ or CD8+ T cells sorted from blood, taken in a trial of the OX40 agonist ivuxolimab. Receptors were obtained from an adult with an advanced solid tumor such as melanoma, head and neck, liver or kidney cancer.

This chain uses TRBV14 with TRBJ2-7; D possibly corresponds to TRBD1 (6 bases). V lost 0 bases and J lost 6, with 9 bases in between. Germline CDR1 is SGHDN and CDR2 is FVKESK. The CDR3 consists of 13 residues. The CDR3 coding sequence is TGTGCCAGCAGCCAAGACGGCAGGGGCGAGCAGTACTTC. Residues: CASSQDGRGEQYF. The complete variable domain, with remaining parts taken from reference TRBV14 and TRBJ2-7, reads EAGVTQFPSHSVIEKGQTVTLRCDPISGHDNLYWYRRVMGKEIKFLLHFVKESKQDESGMPNNRFLAERTGGTYSTLKVQPAELEDSGVYFCASSQDGRGEQYFGPGTRLTVT.

DNA for the CDR3: TGTGCCAGCAGCCAAGAGGGGTGGGTTGCAGACGAGCAGTTCTTC. Translated, it gives CASSQEGWVADEQFF. This chain links TRBV4-2 with TRBJ2-1; D is uncertain. From germline, CDR1 is LGHNA and CDR2 YNFKEQ. Trimming left V 0 bases short and J 10 bases short, with 16 bases between. CDR3 size: 15 residues.

The chain recombines TRBV29-1 with TRBJ2-7; D possibly corresponds to TRBD2 (6 bases). V was clipped by 3 bases and J by 3 bases, with 9 bases between them. Germline V CDR1 and CDR2: SQVTM, ANQGSEA. The CDR3 totals 12 residues. The CDR3: CSVEGGGYEQYF. As DNA, the CDR3 is TGCAGCGTTGAGGGGGGAGGCTACGAGCAGTACTTC.

V and J are TRBV9 and TRBJ2-1, with no clear D. Germline V gene sequence: CDR1 SGDLS, CDR2 YYNGEE. Trimming took off 0 bases at V and 13 bases at J, with 8 bases between the two ends. The CDR3 extends over 11 amino acids. This CDR3 is CASSVDRRQFF. In nucleotides, the CDR3 is TGTGCCAGCAGCGTAGATAGGCGACAGTTCTTC.

This chain joins TRBV5-1 and TRBJ2-3; 8 bases line up with TRBD2. Germline V gives CDR1 SGHRS, CDR2 YFSETQ. The V segment lost 0 bases and the J segment 5 bases; nucleotides outside the gene matches: 5. This CDR3 is 15 amino acids long. CDR3 region: CASSLVREGLDTQYF. The CDR3 DNA follows: TGCGCCAGCAGCTTGGTTCGGGAGGGGTTAGATACGCAGTATTTT.

This rearrangement joins TRBV20-1 to TRBJ2-1, with D unclear. CDR3 length: 10 amino acids. The V gene's germline CDR1 is DFQATT and CDR2 SNEGSKA (reference sequence). Trimming pared 6 bases from V and 4 bases from J, leaving 4 bases between. The CDR3 nucleotides read TGCAGTGCCCGATACAATGAGCAGTTCTTC. It codes for CSARYNEQFF.

This clone was counted once. This chain joins TRBV19 and TRBJ1-1, with D possibly TRBD1 on 5 matching bases. The CDR3 length is 13 residues. The germline gives CDR1 LNHDA, CDR2 SQIVND (reference sequence). With 3 bases removed from V and 5 bases from J, the gap between germline ends came to 10 bases. This CDR3 reads CASSILSGTEAFF. The CDR3, as DNA: TGTGCCAGTAGTATTCTGTCAGGGACTGAAGCTTTCTTT.

This chain links TRBV7-9 with TRBJ2-7; D is unclear. The CDR3 runs to 13 residues. Germline-derived CDR1 and CDR2 are SEHNR and FQNEAQ (reference sequence). V was clipped by 6 bases and J by 4 bases, with 13 bases between them. The CDR3 nucleotides are TGTGCCAGCAGTCTGGTTCAGGAGTACGAGCAGTACTTC. Residues: CASSLVQEYEQYF.

The chain carries TRBV27 and TRBJ1-4, with D hard to call. V shed 5 bases and J shed 5 bases, with 33 bases lying between them. Germline CDR1 reads MNHEY; CDR2 reads SMNVEV (reference sequence). This CDR3 has 21 residues. DNA for the CDR3: TGTGCCAGCAGTACAACTTTACCCGCCTCCTTTAGTACCGGCATAAATGAAAAACTGTTTTTT. Translated, it gives CASSTTLPASFSTGINEKLFF.

This sequence joins TRBV27 and TRBJ2-7; a possible D gene is TRBD1 (7 bases). Between the trimmed V and J ends, which lost 0 bases and 3 bases, there was a span of 12 bases. The CDR3 is 15 residues long. From germline, CDR1 is MNHEY and CDR2 SMNVEV (reference sequence). This chain's CDR3 is CASSLSAGGGYEQYF. The DNA for the CDR3 is TGTGCCAGCAGTTTATCGGCAGGGGGAGGCTACGAGCAGTACTTC.

The chain is built from TRBV10-3 and TRBJ2-1; D gene uncertain. The germline V gene has CDR1 ENHRY and CDR2 SYGVKD. The CDR3 covers 13 residues. Trimming cost V 3 bases and J 0 bases, with 3 bases left between them. The CDR3 DNA reads TGTGCCATCAGTGATAGCTCCTACAATGAGCAGTTCTTC. Translation: CAISDSSYNEQFF.

The gene calls are TRBV27 and TRBJ2-1; D ambiguous. CDR3 length: 13 residues. Trimming stripped 3 bases from V and 6 bases from J, with 9 bases between. Germline lookup yields CDR1 MNHEY and CDR2 SMNVEV (reference sequence). The CDR3 nucleotides read TGTGCCAGCAGTTTGCAGATTCCCAATGAGCAGTTCTTC. This codes for CASSLQIPNEQFF.

The rearrangement uses TRBV15 and TRBJ1-2, with 7 bases aligning to TRBD1. The CDR3 is 15 residues long. J lost 0 bases, V lost 3 bases, and 4 bases had no gene match. Per germline, CDR1 LNHNV and CDR2 YYDKDF (reference sequence). Here the CDR3 DNA reads TGTGCCACCAGCAGTCAACAGGGGACTAACTATGGCTACACCTTC. Translation gives CATSSQQGTNYGYTF.

This clone was recorded once. The chain uses TRBV4-1 and TRBJ2-1, with a possible D match to TRBD1 (6 bases). CDR3 length: 12 residues. Deletions cut 5 bases from V and 6 bases from J, with 8 bases between. Germline values: CDR1 MGHRA, CDR2 YSYEKL. Here the CDR3 DNA reads TGCGCCAGCAGCACACAGGGCAATGAGCAGTTCTTC. This codes for CASSTQGNEQFF.

The DNA for the CDR3 is TGCGCCAGCGCGCGGGAGGCCTGGGATACCGATGAGCAGTTCTTC. Its translation: CASAREAWDTDEQFF. The chain carries TRBV5-1 and TRBJ2-1; 8 positions agree with TRBD2. Per germline, CDR1 SGHRS and CDR2 YFSETQ. This CDR3 region has 15 residues. V trimming: 7 bases; J trimming: 8 bases; junction bases outside the gene matches: 14.

The CDR3 nucleotides read TGTGCCAGCAGCCAAGGGAAACTGAACACTGAAGCTTTCTTT. It yields the protein CASSQGKLNTEAFF. V and J are TRBV4-2 and TRBJ1-1; no reliable D call. This CDR3 is 14 amino acids long. V gave up 1 base and J gave up 0 bases, with 6 bases separating them. The germline V gene encodes CDR1 LGHNA and CDR2 YNFKEQ.

This clone was picked up one time. The gene calls are TRBV19 and TRBJ1-2, with TRBD1 as a possible D gene (6 bases). From germline, CDR1 is LNHDA and CDR2 SQIVND (reference sequence). Deletions cut 5 bases from V and 4 bases from J, with 17 bases between. The CDR3 contains 15 residues. CDR3 nucleotide sequence: TGTGCCAGTAGTCGCCCACCACGGGGGCTCTATGGCTACACCTTC. Amino acid sequence: CASSRPPRGLYGYTF.

The chain links TRBV5-1 to TRBJ1-2; 11 nucleotides line up with TRBD1. The CDR3 length is 13 residues. Germline V gives CDR1 SGHRS, CDR2 YFSETQ. With V trimmed by 4 bases and J by 8 bases, 4 bases remained unmatched. DNA of the CDR3: TGCGCCAGCAGCCCCGGGACAGGGGGAGGCTACACCTTC. It is translated as CASSPGTGGGYTF.

This sequence joins TRBV9 and TRBJ2-3, with D tentatively TRBD1 (5 bases). The V end was cut by 3 bases, the J end by 5 bases, with 7 bases between. Germline lookup yields CDR1 SGDLS and CDR2 YYNGEE. The CDR3 runs 12 residues. CDR3 coding DNA: TGTGCCAGCAGCGGTCAGGGAGATACGCAGTATTTT. This sequence encodes CASSGQGDTQYF.

V usage is TRBV19 and J usage is TRBJ2-5; TRBD2 might be the D (6 bases). Per the germline V gene, CDR1 is LNHDA and CDR2 is SQIVND (reference sequence). This CDR3 is 15 amino acids long. Trimming took off 10 bases at V and 2 bases at J, with 20 bases between the two ends. The CDR3 bases are TGTGCCACTACATGGGGGGTGGATCCGCAAGAGACCCAGTACTTC. This encodes CATTWGVDPQETQYF.

The chain is built from TRBV11-2 and TRBJ2-3; no definite D call. CDR3 length: 12 residues. Trimming cost V 2 bases and J 3 bases, with 3 bases left between them. Germline V gives CDR1 SGHAT, CDR2 FQNNGV. CDR3 region: CASSLFTDTQYF. The CDR3 DNA reads TGTGCCAGCAGCTTATTTACAGATACGCAGTATTTT.

The gene calls are TRBV27 and TRBJ2-7; D is uncertain. The CDR3 sequence is 13 residues long. Between the trimmed V and J ends, which lost 5 bases and 0 bases, there was a span of 8 bases. The germline gives CDR1 MNHEY, CDR2 SMNVEV (reference sequence). The CDR3 sequence is CASSPLGSYEQYF. CDR3 nucleotide sequence: TGTGCCAGCAGTCCCCTGGGCTCCTACGAGCAGTACTTC.

J is TRBJ2-7 and V is TRBV28; 8 bases agree with TRBD1. The germline CDR1 and CDR2 sequences are MDHEN and SYDVKM. With V trimmed by 4 bases and J by 7 bases, 15 bases remained unmatched. The CDR3 runs to 16 residues. The CDR3 sequence is CASSSPLLQGAWEQYF. The CDR3 DNA is TGTGCCAGCAGTTCGCCCCTGCTGCAGGGGGCTTGGGAGCAGTACTTC.